The following is a T cell receptor beta chain sequence with its context. Trimming removed 6 bases from V and 10 bases from J; junction bases left unmatched: 8. The CDR3 sequence is 13 residues long. Germline V gene data show CDR1 as ENHRY and CDR2 as SYGVKD. Under the authors' procedure: Amplification of reference gene primers provided the estimated nucleated cell counts. Measured with immunoSEQ multiplex PCR; TCRdb has only the in-frame clones, and not every one. The V and J calls and clone size come from that table; D and trimming were worked out from the DNA. The repertoire holds about 150,000 clones, 78% seen once, with about 1.8% in the top ten. The sample is drawn from a study of blood T cell repertoires in COVID-19. Study at large: PBMCs, B-cell-depleted T cells, or T cells were the source of the cDNA or gDNA that made up the material.

What was sequenced was peripheral blood. The TCR sequence derives from a man at least 80 years old with acute or convalescent COVID-19. V and J are TRBV10-3 and TRBJ2-1; the match to TRBD1 covers 8 bases. The CDR3 DNA reads as TGTGCCATCAGAAACCAGGGGGCCCGGGAGCAGTTCTTC. Encoded protein: CAIRNQGAREQFF.